A selection of T cell receptor beta chains follows, all from one sample in a study of T-cell memory formation after mild COVID-19. One entry per CDR3 protein results from TCRdb running MiXCR on the 5' RACE reads. This table holds 340,000 or so distinct CDR3 sequences, over 10% found once. Sequenced input: PBMCs or a T cell subset sorted from them (not recorded which). The receptors were gathered from a man between 18 and 29 years old who had mild COVID-19 (a few samples of this study predate the infection). Cell type and time point are not known. CDR3s include the opening cysteine and the closing phenylalanine or tryptophan. Fields, in order: J gene, V gene, D gene, clone size, CDR3 protein, CDR3 DNA. A D gene is named only where the DNA matches it firmly. Expanded clones are given a class, and other clones once, few, many or no size at all.

J gene: TRBJ2-1
V gene: TRBV7-9
D gene: .
clone size: few
CDR3 protein: CASSLARDNNEQFF
CDR3 DNA: TGTGCCAGCAGCTTAGCGCGGGATAACAATGAGCAGTTCTTC

J gene: TRBJ1-2
V gene: TRBV9
D gene: TRBD1
clone size: .
CDR3 protein: CASSTHSGQGASNGYTF
CDR3 DNA: TGTGCCAGCAGCACCCACTCAGGACAGGGGGCGAGTAATGGCTACACCTTC

J gene: TRBJ2-5
V gene: TRBV3-1
D gene: .
clone size: .
CDR3 protein: CASTQRNQETQYF
CDR3 DNA: TGTGCCAGCACCCAGCGTAACCAAGAGACCCAGTACTTC

J gene: TRBJ1-1
V gene: TRBV25-1
D gene: .
clone size: many
CDR3 protein: CASSDSGGGDTEAFF
CDR3 DNA: TGTGCCAGCAGTGATTCCGGAGGGGGAGACACTGAAGCTTTCTTT

J gene: TRBJ1-1
V gene: TRBV9
D gene: .
clone size: few
CDR3 protein: CASSVIAENTEAFF
CDR3 DNA: TGTGCCAGCAGCGTAATCGCAGAGAACACTGAAGCTTTCTTT

J gene: TRBJ1-2
V gene: TRBV12-3/TRBV12-4
D gene: .
clone size: few
CDR3 protein: CASSLAGGSYGYTF
CDR3 DNA: TGTGCCAGCAGTTTAGCAGGGGGGAGCTATGGCTACACCTTC

J gene: TRBJ2-5
V gene: TRBV20-1
D gene: TRBD2
clone size: .
CDR3 protein: CSATGTSGDQETQYF
CDR3 DNA: TGCAGTGCAACCGGGACTAGCGGGGACCAAGAGACCCAGTACTTC

J gene: TRBJ1-5
V gene: TRBV20-1
D gene: .
clone size: many
CDR3 protein: CSAYGTANQPQHF
CDR3 DNA: TGCAGTGCTTACGGGACGGCGAATCAGCCCCAGCATTTT

J gene: TRBJ2-6
V gene: TRBV5-1
D gene: .
clone size: many
CDR3 protein: CASSASGANVLTF
CDR3 DNA: TGCGCCAGCAGCGCTTCTGGGGCCAACGTCCTGACTTTC

J gene: TRBJ1-2
V gene: TRBV24-1
D gene: .
clone size: .
CDR3 protein: CATSDVGRGGYTF
CDR3 DNA: TGTGCCACCAGTGATGTGGGGCGCGGTGGCTACACCTTC

J gene: TRBJ1-6
V gene: TRBV6-2/TRBV6-3
D gene: .
clone size: once
CDR3 protein: CASTPATASSTPLHF
CDR3 DNA: TGTGCCAGCACCCCTGCGACAGCCAGTTCGACACCCCTCCACTTT

J gene: TRBJ2-7
V gene: TRBV20-1
D gene: .
clone size: .
CDR3 protein: CSARDPRHLQYF
CDR3 DNA: TGCAGTGCTAGAGATCCCCGACATCTGCAGTACTTC

J gene: TRBJ1-5
V gene: TRBV4-1
D gene: .
clone size: many
CDR3 protein: CASSQERDQPQHF
CDR3 DNA: TGCGCCAGCAGCCAAGAACGTGATCAGCCCCAGCATTTT

J gene: TRBJ2-3
V gene: TRBV4-2
D gene: .
clone size: many
CDR3 protein: CASSLYSSTDTQYF
CDR3 DNA: TGTGCCAGCAGCCTCTATTCTAGCACAGATACGCAGTATTTT

J gene: TRBJ1-5
V gene: TRBV6-1
D gene: .
clone size: few
CDR3 protein: CASSELGPGHQPQHF
CDR3 DNA: TGTGCCAGCAGTGAACTAGGTCCGGGGCATCAGCCCCAGCATTTT

J gene: TRBJ2-2
V gene: TRBV7-2
D gene: TRBD2
clone size: .
CDR3 protein: CASSWGTRQNTGELFF
CDR3 DNA: TGTGCCAGCAGCTGGGGGACTAGACAGAACACCGGGGAGCTGTTTTTT

J gene: TRBJ2-2
V gene: TRBV5-1
D gene: TRBD1
clone size: .
CDR3 protein: CASSPRGTGGPGELFF
CDR3 DNA: TGCGCCAGCAGCCCCCGTGGGACAGGGGGCCCCGGGGAGCTGTTTTTT

J gene: TRBJ1-1
V gene: TRBV18
D gene: TRBD1
clone size: .
CDR3 protein: CASLSSQGVSTEAFF
CDR3 DNA: TGTGCCAGCCTCAGCTCACAGGGGGTAAGCACTGAAGCTTTCTTT

J gene: TRBJ2-7
V gene: TRBV20-1
D gene: .
clone size: .
CDR3 protein: CSVSTGYSYEQYF
CDR3 DNA: TGCAGTGTATCGACAGGCTACTCCTACGAGCAGTACTTC

J gene: TRBJ2-2
V gene: TRBV9
D gene: .
clone size: .
CDR3 protein: CASSVVRVAGTGELFF
CDR3 DNA: TGTGCCAGCAGCGTAGTGCGGGTAGCAGGCACCGGGGAGCTGTTTTTT

J gene: TRBJ2-7
V gene: TRBV4-1
D gene: TRBD1
clone size: many
CDR3 protein: CASSRGTGGGYEQYF
CDR3 DNA: TGCGCCAGCAGCCGCGGGACAGGGGGCGGGTACGAGCAGTACTTC

J gene: TRBJ1-5
V gene: TRBV2
D gene: TRBD1
clone size: many
CDR3 protein: CASRQGEVGNQPQHF
CDR3 DNA: TGTGCCAGCAGGCAGGGGGAGGTTGGCAATCAGCCCCAGCATTTT

J gene: TRBJ2-5
V gene: TRBV9
D gene: TRBD2
clone size: few
CDR3 protein: CASSVEPSGPQETQYF
CDR3 DNA: TGTGCCAGCAGCGTAGAGCCTAGCGGACCACAAGAGACCCAGTACTTC

J gene: TRBJ1-4
V gene: TRBV7-2
D gene: .
clone size: .
CDR3 protein: CASSLGAGGVGEKLFF
CDR3 DNA: TGTGCCAGCAGCTTAGGGGCCGGGGGGGTTGGTGAAAAACTGTTTTTT

J gene: TRBJ2-3
V gene: TRBV6-2/TRBV6-3
D gene: TRBD2
clone size: .
CDR3 protein: CASSRRTSLDTQYF
CDR3 DNA: TGTGCCAGCAGCCGCCGGACTAGTTTGGATACGCAGTATTTT

J gene: TRBJ1-6
V gene: TRBV12-3/TRBV12-4
D gene: TRBD1
clone size: few
CDR3 protein: CASSQGQMNSPLHF
CDR3 DNA: TGTGCCAGCAGCCAGGGACAGATGAATTCACCCCTCCACTTT

J gene: TRBJ2-1
V gene: TRBV5-1
D gene: TRBD1
clone size: .
CDR3 protein: CASSLQLGQGRINEQFF
CDR3 DNA: TGCGCCAGCAGCTTGCAACTGGGACAGGGGAGGATCAATGAGCAGTTCTTC

J gene: TRBJ1-1
V gene: TRBV2
D gene: .
clone size: .
CDR3 protein: CASSEGEGMNTEAFF
CDR3 DNA: TGTGCCAGCAGTGAAGGCGAGGGGATGAACACTGAAGCTTTCTTT

J gene: TRBJ1-2
V gene: TRBV2
D gene: .
clone size: .
CDR3 protein: CASSEAKRNYGYTF
CDR3 DNA: TGTGCCAGCAGTGAAGCTAAACGGAACTATGGCTACACCTTC

J gene: TRBJ2-1
V gene: TRBV7-2
D gene: TRBD2
clone size: .
CDR3 protein: CASSSGTSGGELYNEQFF
CDR3 DNA: TGTGCCAGCAGCTCCGGGACTAGCGGGGGGGAGTTATACAATGAGCAGTTCTTC

J gene: TRBJ1-1
V gene: TRBV13
D gene: .
clone size: .
CDR3 protein: CASVWGRGSTEAFF
CDR3 DNA: TGTGCCAGCGTATGGGGCAGGGGATCCACTGAAGCTTTCTTT

J gene: TRBJ2-2
V gene: TRBV4-1
D gene: TRBD1
clone size: .
CDR3 protein: CASSQLRIIRGLDTGELFF
CDR3 DNA: TGCGCCAGCAGCCAGCTTCGAATCATCAGGGGGCTCGACACCGGGGAGCTGTTTTTT

J gene: TRBJ2-5
V gene: TRBV6-6
D gene: TRBD1
clone size: few
CDR3 protein: CASSRRRRTGAEETQYF
CDR3 DNA: TGTGCCAGCAGCCGCCGGAGAAGGACAGGGGCCGAAGAGACCCAGTACTTC

J gene: TRBJ1-4
V gene: TRBV6-5
D gene: .
clone size: few
CDR3 protein: CASSNSEGSNEKLFF
CDR3 DNA: TGTGCCAGCAGTAATTCCGAGGGTTCTAATGAAAAACTGTTTTTT

J gene: TRBJ1-1
V gene: TRBV6-2/TRBV6-3
D gene: .
clone size: few
CDR3 protein: CASSYSEGWEAFF
CDR3 DNA: TGTGCCAGCAGTTACTCGGAGGGATGGGAAGCTTTCTTT

J gene: TRBJ2-3
V gene: TRBV30
D gene: .
clone size: few
CDR3 protein: CAWADGTQYF
CDR3 DNA: TGTGCCTGGGCGGACGGTACGCAGTATTTT

J gene: TRBJ1-1
V gene: TRBV6-6
D gene: .
clone size: .
CDR3 protein: CASSGGWQENTEAFF
CDR3 DNA: TGTGCCAGCAGTGGGGGGTGGCAGGAGAACACTGAAGCTTTCTTT

J gene: TRBJ2-1
V gene: TRBV27
D gene: .
clone size: .
CDR3 protein: CASSLSIVEVARYNEQFF
CDR3 DNA: TGTGCCAGCAGTTTATCGATAGTTGAGGTAGCCCGATACAATGAGCAGTTCTTC

J gene: TRBJ2-5
V gene: TRBV21-1
D gene: .
clone size: few
CDR3 protein: CASSTTGDLVETQYF
CDR3 DNA: TGTGCCAGCAGCACGACAGGGGACCTAGTAGAGACCCAGTACTTC

J gene: TRBJ2-1
V gene: TRBV24-1
D gene: .
clone size: .
CDR3 protein: CATSYLQNEQFF
CDR3 DNA: TGTGCCACCAGTTATCTCCAGAATGAGCAGTTCTTC